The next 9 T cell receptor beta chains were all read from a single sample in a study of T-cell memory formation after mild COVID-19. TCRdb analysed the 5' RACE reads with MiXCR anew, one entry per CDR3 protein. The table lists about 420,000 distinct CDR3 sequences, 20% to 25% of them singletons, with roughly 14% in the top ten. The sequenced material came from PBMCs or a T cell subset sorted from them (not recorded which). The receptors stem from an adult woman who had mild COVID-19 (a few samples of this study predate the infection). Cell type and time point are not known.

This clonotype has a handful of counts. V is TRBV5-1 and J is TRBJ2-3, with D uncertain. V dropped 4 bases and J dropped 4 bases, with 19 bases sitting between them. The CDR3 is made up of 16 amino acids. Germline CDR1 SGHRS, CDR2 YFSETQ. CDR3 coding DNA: TGCGCCAGCAGCCTACCCCACCCCATTCCCCCAGATACGCAGTATTTT. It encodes CASSLPHPIPPDTQYF.

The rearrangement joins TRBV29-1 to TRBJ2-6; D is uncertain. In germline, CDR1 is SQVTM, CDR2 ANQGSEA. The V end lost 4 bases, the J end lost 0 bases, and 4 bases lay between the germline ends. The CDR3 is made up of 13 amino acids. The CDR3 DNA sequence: TGCAGCGTTGCGATCTCTGGGGCCAACGTCCTGACTTTC. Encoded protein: CSVAISGANVLTF. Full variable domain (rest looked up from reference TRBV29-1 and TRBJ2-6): SAVISQKPSRDICQRGTSLTIQCQVDSQVTMMFWYRQQPGQSLTLIATANQGSEATYESGFVIDKFPISRPNLTFSTLTVSNMSPEDSSIYLCSVAISGANVLTFGAGSRLTVL.

The CDR3 DNA follows: TGTGCCAGCAGCCCATCTACCCTCGAGCAGTACTTC. Translating gives CASSPSTLEQYF. The genes are TRBV28 and TRBJ2-7; D gene unclear. Germline V CDR1 and CDR2: MDHEN, SYDVKM. CDR3 length: 12 residues. V lost 6 bases and J lost 6, with 12 bases in between.

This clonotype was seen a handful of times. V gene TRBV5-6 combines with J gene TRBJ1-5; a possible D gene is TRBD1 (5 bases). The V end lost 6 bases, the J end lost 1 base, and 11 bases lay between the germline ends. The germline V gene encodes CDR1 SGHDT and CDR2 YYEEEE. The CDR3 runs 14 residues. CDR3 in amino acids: CASTLGLSNQPQHF. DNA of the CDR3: TGTGCCAGCACCCTGGGGCTAAGCAATCAGCCCCAGCATTTT.

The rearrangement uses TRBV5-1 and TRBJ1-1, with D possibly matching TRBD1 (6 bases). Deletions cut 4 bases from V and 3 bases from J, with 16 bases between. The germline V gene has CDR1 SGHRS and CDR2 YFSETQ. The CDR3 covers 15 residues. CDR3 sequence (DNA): TGCGCCAGCAGCATACAGGGTGGCATCGACACTGAAGCTTTCTTT. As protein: CASSIQGGIDTEAFF.

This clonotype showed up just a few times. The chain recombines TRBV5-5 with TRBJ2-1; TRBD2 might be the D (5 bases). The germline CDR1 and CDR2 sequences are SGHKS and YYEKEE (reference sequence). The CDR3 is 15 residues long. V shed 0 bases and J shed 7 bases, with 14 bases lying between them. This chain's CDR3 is CASSLGLRVFNEQFF. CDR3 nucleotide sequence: TGTGCCAGCAGCTTGGGATTGCGGGTTTTTAATGAGCAGTTCTTC.

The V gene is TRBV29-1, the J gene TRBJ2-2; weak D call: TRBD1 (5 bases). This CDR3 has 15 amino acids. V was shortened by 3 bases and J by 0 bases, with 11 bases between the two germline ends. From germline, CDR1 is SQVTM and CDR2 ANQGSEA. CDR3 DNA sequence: TGCAGCGTTGACGGGCAGGGTACGAACACCGGGGAGCTGTTTTTT. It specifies CSVDGQGTNTGELFF.

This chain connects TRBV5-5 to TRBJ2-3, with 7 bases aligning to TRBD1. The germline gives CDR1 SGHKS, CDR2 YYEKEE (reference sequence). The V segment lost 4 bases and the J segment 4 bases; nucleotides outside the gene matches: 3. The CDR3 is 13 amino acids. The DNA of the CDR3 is TGTGCCAGCAGCGCAGACAGGGCAGATACGCAGTATTTT. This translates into CASSADRADTQYF.

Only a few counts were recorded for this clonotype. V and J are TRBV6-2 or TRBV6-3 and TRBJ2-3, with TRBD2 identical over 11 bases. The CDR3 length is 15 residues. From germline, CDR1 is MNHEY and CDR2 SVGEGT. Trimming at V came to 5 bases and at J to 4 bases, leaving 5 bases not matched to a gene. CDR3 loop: CASSPLAGAPDTQYF. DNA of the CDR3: TGTGCCAGCAGTCCACTAGCGGGAGCGCCAGATACGCAGTATTTT.